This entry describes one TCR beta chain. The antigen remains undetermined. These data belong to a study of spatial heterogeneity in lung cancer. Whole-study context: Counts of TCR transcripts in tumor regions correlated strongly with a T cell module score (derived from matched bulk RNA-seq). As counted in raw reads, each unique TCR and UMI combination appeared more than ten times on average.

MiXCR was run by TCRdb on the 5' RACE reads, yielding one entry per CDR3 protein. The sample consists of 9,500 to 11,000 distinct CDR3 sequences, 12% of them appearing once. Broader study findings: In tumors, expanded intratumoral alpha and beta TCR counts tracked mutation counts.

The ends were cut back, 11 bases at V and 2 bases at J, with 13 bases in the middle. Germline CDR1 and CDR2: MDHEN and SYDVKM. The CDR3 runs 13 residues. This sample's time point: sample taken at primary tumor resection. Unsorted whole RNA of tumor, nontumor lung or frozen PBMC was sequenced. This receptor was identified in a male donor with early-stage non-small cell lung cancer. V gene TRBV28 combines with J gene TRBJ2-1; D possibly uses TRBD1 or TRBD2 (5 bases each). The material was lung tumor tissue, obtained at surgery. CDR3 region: CALRDGAYNEQFF. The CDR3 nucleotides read TGTGCCCTCCGGGACGGAGCCTACAATGAGCAGTTCTTC.